This TCR beta chain was obtained from a study of cytotoxic CD8 clonotypes in ibrutinib-treated CLL. On the study more broadly: After median 68 months, roughly 14 stayed in remission, about 12 progressed; responses about 24 partial, 2 complete.

Using immunoSEQ multiplex PCR, the repertoire was profiled, and TCRdb retains in-frame clones only, with some absent. The data show approximately 100,000 clones, 50% to 65% seen once. From germline, CDR1 is SNHLY and CDR2 FYNNEI. Trimming removed 8 bases from V and 1 base from J, with 5 bases in between. This CDR3 is built from 12 residues. This clone was counted between two and nine times. The sequences come from PBMCs, collected after 24 months of ibrutinib treatment. The clonotype originates from a human donor with chronic lymphocytic leukemia. The chain employs TRBV2 and TRBJ2-2; no definite D call. The CDR3 loop is CASVENTGELFF. CDR3 in DNA: TGTGCCAGCGTGGAGAACACCGGGGAGCTGTTTTTT.